This TCR beta chain stems from a study of T cells in Graves' hyperthyroidism and ophthalmopathy. This clonotype has only a few counts. Its antigen is unknown. If no ophthalmopathy progression occurred within 18 months, Graves' hyperthyroidism was stable. Patients were aged 18 to 65, had disease duration under 2 months, and had newly diagnosed hyperthyroidism. Study results and limitations: Model output signaled ophthalmopathy a median approximately 6 months ahead of onset.

Amplified TCR beta CDR3 regions derived from RNA transcripts. The HTBI primer set was used in a first-round RT-PCR of the TCR CDR3. TCRdb re-derived calls from the multiplex PCR reads in MiXCR, one entry per CDR3 protein. The data contain approximately 220,000 distinct CDR3 sequences, about 18% of them seen just once; the ten biggest clones take up roughly 44%. The germline V gene encodes CDR1 GTSNPN and CDR2 SVGIG (reference sequence). The CDR3 has 14 amino acids. V was clipped by 0 bases and J by 5 bases; unmatched bases: 5. The clonotype originates from a man aged 40-55 years with Graves' hyperthyroidism. The specimen was blood. The V gene is TRBV30, the J gene TRBJ1-2; TRBD1 matches 8 bases. The CDR3 sequence: CAWSVGRTGYGYTF. Here the CDR3 DNA reads TGTGCCTGGAGTGTAGGGAGGACAGGGTATGGCTACACCTTC.